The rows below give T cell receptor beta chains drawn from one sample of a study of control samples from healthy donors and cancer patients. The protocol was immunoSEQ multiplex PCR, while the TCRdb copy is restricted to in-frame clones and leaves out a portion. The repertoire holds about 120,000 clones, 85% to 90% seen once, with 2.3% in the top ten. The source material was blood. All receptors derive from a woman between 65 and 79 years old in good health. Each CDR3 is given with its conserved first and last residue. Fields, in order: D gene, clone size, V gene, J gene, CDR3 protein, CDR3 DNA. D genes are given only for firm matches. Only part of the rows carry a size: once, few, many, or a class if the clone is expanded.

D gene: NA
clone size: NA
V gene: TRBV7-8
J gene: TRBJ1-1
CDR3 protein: CASSLTPGLRDTEAFF
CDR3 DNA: TGTGCCAGCAGCCTAACGCCGGGACTCCGAGACACTGAAGCTTTCTTT

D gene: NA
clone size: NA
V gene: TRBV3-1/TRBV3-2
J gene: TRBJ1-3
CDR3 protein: CASSHGLSGNTIYF
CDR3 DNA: TGTGCCAGCAGCCACGGGCTCTCTGGAAACACCATATATTTT

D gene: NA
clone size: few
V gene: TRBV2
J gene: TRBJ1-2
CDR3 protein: CASMGTDYGYTF
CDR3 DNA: TGTGCCAGCATGGGAACGGACTATGGCTACACCTTC

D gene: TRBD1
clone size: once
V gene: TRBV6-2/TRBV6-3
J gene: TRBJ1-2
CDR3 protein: CASSDPGQGNYGYTF
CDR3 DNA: TGTGCCAGCAGTGATCCGGGACAGGGGAACTATGGCTACACCTTC

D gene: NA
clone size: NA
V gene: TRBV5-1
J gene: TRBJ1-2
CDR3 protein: CASSLTASYGYTF
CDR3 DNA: TGCGCCAGCAGCTTGACAGCCTCCTATGGCTACACCTTC

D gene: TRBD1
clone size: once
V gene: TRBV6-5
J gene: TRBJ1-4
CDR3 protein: CASRPMGQNEKLFF
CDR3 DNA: TGTGCCAGCAGGCCGATGGGACAGAATGAAAAACTGTTTTTT

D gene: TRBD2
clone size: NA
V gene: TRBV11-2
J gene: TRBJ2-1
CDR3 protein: CASSLPGLKLSNEQFF
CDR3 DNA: TGTGCCAGCAGCCTACCGGGACTAAAGCTCTCCAATGAGCAGTTCTTC

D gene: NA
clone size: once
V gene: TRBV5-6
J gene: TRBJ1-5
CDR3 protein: CASSLDGGSNQPQHF
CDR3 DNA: TGTGCCAGCAGCTTGGACGGGGGCAGCAATCAGCCCCAGCATTTT

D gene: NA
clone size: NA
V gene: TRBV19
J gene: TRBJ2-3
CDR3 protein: CASRYSARRTDTQYF
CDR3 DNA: TGTGCCAGCCGTTATAGCGCCAGGCGCACAGATACGCAGTATTTT

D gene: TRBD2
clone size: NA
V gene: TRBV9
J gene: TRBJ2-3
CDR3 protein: CASSPLAGATTDTQYF
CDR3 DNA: TGTGCCAGCAGCCCACTAGCGGGGGCTACCACAGATACGCAGTATTTT

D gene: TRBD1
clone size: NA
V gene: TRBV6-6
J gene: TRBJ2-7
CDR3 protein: CASIGTAYEQYF
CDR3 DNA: TGTGCCAGCATCGGGACAGCCTACGAGCAGTACTTC

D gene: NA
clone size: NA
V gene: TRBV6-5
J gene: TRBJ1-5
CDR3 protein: CASSYTGRSNQPQHF
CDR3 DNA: TGTGCCAGCAGTTATACAGGGCGTAGCAATCAGCCCCAGCATTTT

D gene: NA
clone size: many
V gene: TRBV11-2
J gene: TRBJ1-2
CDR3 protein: CASSSTRVRGYTF
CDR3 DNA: TGTGCCAGCAGCTCAACCAGGGTGCGGGGCTACACCTTC

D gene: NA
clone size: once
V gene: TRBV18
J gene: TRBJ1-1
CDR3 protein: CASSPSPGLNTEAFF
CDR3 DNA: TGTGCCAGCTCACCAAGTCCAGGTTTGAACACTGAAGCTTTCTTT

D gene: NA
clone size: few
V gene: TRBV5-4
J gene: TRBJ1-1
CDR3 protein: CASSGVEVRNEAFF
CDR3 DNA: TGTGCCAGCAGCGGAGTGGAAGTTAGGAACGAAGCTTTCTTT

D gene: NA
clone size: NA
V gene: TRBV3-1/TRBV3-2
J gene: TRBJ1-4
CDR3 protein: CASSQGYSPNEKLFF
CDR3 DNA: TGTGCCAGCAGCCAAGGCTACAGTCCTAATGAAAAACTGTTTTTT

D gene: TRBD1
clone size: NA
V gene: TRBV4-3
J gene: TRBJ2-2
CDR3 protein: CASSVQGQGIGELFF
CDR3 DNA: TGCGCCAGCAGCGTTCAGGGACAGGGAATTGGGGAGCTGTTTTTT

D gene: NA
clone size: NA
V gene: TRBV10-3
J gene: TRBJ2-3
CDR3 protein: CAIREEGDGGDTQYF
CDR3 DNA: TGTGCCATCAGGGAGGAGGGGGATGGGGGAGATACGCAGTATTTT

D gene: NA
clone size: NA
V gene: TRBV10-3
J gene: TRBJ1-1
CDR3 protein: CAISESSGNTEAFF
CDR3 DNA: TGTGCCATCAGTGAGTCTTCAGGGAACACTGAAGCTTTCTTT

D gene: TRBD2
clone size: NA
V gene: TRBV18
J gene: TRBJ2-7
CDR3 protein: CASSLNQRLAGTYEQYF
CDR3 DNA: TGTGCCAGCTCACTCAACCAGCGGCTAGCGGGGACCTACGAGCAGTACTTC

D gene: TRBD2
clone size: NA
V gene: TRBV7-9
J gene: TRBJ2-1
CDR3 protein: CASSSGLANEQFF
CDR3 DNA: TGTGCCAGCAGCTCAGGACTAGCAAATGAGCAGTTCTTC

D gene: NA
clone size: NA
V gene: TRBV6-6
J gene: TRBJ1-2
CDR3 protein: CASNHGGRDGYTF
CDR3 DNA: TGTGCCAGCAACCACGGGGGGCGCGATGGCTACACCTTC

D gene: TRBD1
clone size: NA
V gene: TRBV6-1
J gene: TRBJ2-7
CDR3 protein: CASSEIDRGLDEQYF
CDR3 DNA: TGTGCCAGCAGTGAGATAGACAGGGGTCTAGACGAGCAGTACTTC

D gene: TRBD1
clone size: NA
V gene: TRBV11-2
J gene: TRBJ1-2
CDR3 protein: CASSLDGTGGGYDYTF
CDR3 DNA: TGTGCCAGCAGCTTGGACGGGACAGGGGGCGGGTATGACTACACCTTC

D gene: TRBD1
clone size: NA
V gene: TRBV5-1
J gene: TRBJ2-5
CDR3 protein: CASSSDRGGLVPYF
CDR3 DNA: TGCGCCAGCAGCTCAGACAGGGGGGGATTAGTCCCGTACTTC

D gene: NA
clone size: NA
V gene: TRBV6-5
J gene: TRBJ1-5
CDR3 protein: CASSSLGASNQPQHF
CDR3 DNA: TGTGCCAGCAGTTCCCTAGGGGCTAGCAATCAGCCCCAGCATTTT

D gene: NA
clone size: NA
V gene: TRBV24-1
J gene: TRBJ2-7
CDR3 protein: CATSDLSPEQYF
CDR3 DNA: TGTGCCACCAGTGATTTGAGCCCCGAGCAGTACTTC

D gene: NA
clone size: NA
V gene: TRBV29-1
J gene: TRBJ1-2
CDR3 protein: CSVEGTSDLYGYTF
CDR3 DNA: TGCAGCGTTGAAGGGACATCCGACCTCTATGGCTACACCTTC

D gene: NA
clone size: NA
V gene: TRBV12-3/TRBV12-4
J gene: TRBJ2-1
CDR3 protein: CASSLTHASEQFF
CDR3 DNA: TGTGCCAGCTCATTGACCCACGCCAGTGAGCAGTTCTTC

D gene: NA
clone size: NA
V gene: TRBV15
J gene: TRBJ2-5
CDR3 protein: CATSRGGGEYQETQYF
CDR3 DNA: TGTGCCACCAGCAGAGGAGGGGGGGAGTACCAAGAGACCCAGTACTTC

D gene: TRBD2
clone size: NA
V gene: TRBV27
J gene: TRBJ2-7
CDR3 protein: CASSSRTSGVYEQYF
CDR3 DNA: TGTGCCAGCAGTTCCCGGACTAGCGGGGTCTACGAGCAGTACTTC

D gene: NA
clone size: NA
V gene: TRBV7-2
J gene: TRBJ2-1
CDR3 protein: CASSLAVEQFF
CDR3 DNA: TGTGCCAGCAGCTTAGCGGTTGAGCAGTTCTTC

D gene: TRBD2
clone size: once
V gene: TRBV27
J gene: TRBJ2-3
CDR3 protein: CASRYSGRGDTQYF
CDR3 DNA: TGTGCCAGCAGATATAGCGGGCGGGGAGATACGCAGTATTTT

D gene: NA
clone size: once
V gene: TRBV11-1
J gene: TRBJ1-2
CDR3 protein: CASSSGREGGYTF
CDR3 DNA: TGTGCCAGCAGCTCGGGACGTGAAGGGGGCTACACCTTC

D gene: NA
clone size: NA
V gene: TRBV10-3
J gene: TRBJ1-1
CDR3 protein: CAISSGTGNTEAFF
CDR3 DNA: TGTGCCATCAGTTCCGGGACGGGGAACACTGAAGCTTTCTTT

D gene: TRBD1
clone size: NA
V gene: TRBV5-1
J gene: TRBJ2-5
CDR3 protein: CASSLAAQGVLETQYF
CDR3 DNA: TGCGCCAGCAGCTTGGCCGCACAGGGGGTCTTAGAGACCCAGTACTTC

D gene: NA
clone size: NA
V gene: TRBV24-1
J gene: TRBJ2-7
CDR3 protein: CARPYGEQYF
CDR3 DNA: TGTGCCAGGCCTTACGGCGAGCAGTACTTC

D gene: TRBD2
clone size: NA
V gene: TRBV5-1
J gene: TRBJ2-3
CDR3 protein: CASSPGTSADTQYF
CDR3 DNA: TGCGCCAGCAGCCCTGGGACTAGCGCAGATACGCAGTATTTT

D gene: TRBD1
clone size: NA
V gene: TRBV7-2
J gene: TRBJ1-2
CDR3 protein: CASSPDRGQGYGYTF
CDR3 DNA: TGTGCCAGCAGCCCGGACAGGGGGCAGGGCTATGGCTACACCTTC

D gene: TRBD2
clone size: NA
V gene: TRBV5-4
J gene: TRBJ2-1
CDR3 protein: CASSSLLAGGANEQFF
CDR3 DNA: TGTGCCAGCAGCTCCTTACTAGCGGGGGGGGCCAATGAGCAGTTCTTC

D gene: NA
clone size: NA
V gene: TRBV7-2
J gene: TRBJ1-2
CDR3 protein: CASSKPGTSYGYTF
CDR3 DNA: TGTGCCAGCAGCAAACCCGGGACAAGCTATGGCTACACCTTC

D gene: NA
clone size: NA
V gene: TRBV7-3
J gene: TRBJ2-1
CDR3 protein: CASSLASPRNEQFF
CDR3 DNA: TGTGCCAGCAGCTTAGCTAGCCCGCGGAATGAGCAGTTCTTC